This T cell receptor (beta chain) was obtained from a study of blood T cell repertoires in COVID-19. Background on the study: Researchers got acute and convalescent COVID-19 samples from the United States, Italy and Spain. PBMCs, B-cell-depleted T cells, or T cells provided the cDNA or gDNA that made up the material.

The CDR3 covers 18 residues. The germline V gene encodes CDR1 SGDLS and CDR2 YYNGEE. Unmatched junction bases numbered 5, after V lost 0 bases and J lost 3 bases. Under the authors' procedure: Reference gene primer amplification gave nucleated cell count estimates. Some clones are missing from TCRdb's copy, which holds only in-frame ones; the method was immunoSEQ multiplex PCR. V and J calls and clone size come straight from that table; D and trimming were deduced from the DNA. The sample lists roughly 250,000 clones, over 70% seen once, with 2.5% to 4% in the top ten. The chain carries TRBV9 and TRBJ2-2; TRBD2 aligns across 13 bases. The sequenced material came from peripheral blood. This TCR was sampled from a woman older than 75 with acute or convalescent COVID-19. CDR3 DNA: TGTGCCAGCAGCGTAGAAGCGGGACTAGCGGGGCACACCGGGGAGCTGTTTTTT. Protein product: CASSVEAGLAGHTGELFF.